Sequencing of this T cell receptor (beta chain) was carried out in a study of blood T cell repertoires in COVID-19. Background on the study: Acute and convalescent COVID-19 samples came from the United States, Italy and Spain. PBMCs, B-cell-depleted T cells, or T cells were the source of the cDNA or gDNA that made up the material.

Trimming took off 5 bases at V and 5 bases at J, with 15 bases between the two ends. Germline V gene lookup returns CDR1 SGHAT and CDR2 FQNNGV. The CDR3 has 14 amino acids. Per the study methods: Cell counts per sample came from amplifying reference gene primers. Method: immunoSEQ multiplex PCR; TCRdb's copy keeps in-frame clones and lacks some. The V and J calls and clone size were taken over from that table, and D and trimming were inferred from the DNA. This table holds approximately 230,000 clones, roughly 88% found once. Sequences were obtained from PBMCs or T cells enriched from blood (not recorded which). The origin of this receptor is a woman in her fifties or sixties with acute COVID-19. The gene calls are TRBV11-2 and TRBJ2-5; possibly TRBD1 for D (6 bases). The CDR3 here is CASSGLDRGETQYF. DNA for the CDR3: TGTGCCAGCAGCGGCTTAGATAGGGGGGAGACCCAGTACTTC.